These 16 T cell receptor beta chains share one sample of origin, sequenced in a study of T cell responses to AZD1222 COVID-19 vaccine. Generated by immunoSEQ multiplex PCR, the TCRdb table keeps only in-frame clones and is missing some. Altogether 120,000 or so clones are present, less than 95% being singletons, with the ten largest covering about 4.4%. The source was peripheral blood, collected on day 0 of MenACWY control vaccination. The receptor source for this set is an adult in good health.

The chain employs TRBV27 and TRBJ2-1; D unclear. CDR3 size: 13 residues. Germline V gene sequence: CDR1 MNHEY, CDR2 SMNVEV (reference sequence). V was shortened by 6 bases and J by 4 bases, with 10 bases between the two germline ends. In DNA, the CDR3 is TGTGCCAGCAGAACCTCCGAATACAATGAGCAGTTCTTC. It yields the protein CASRTSEYNEQFF.

This chain links TRBV27 with TRBJ2-3, with 7 bases lining up with TRBD2. The CDR3 runs to 16 residues. From germline, CDR1 is MNHEY and CDR2 SMNVEV (reference sequence). With 1 base clipped from V and 2 bases from J, the junction kept 6 bases outside the gene matches. The CDR3 DNA is TGTGCCAGCAGTTTATTGAAGGCGGGAGCCACAGATACGCAGTATTTT. This translates into CASSLLKAGATDTQYF.

The CDR3 DNA sequence: TGTGCCAGCAGCGTAGTCGATACCAGCCCTGGAAACACCATATATTTT. Protein product: CASSVVDTSPGNTIYF. The rearrangement uses TRBV9 and TRBJ1-3, with no clear D. The germline V and J ends were trimmed by 0 bases and 2 bases, with 12 bases remaining between them. In germline, CDR1 is SGDLS, CDR2 YYNGEE. CDR3 length: 16 amino acids. Supplemented by reference TRBV9 and TRBJ1-3, the full variable domain reads DSGVTQTPKHLITATGQRVTLRCSPRSGDLSVYWYQQSLDQGLQFLIQYYNGEERAKGNILERFSAQQFPDLHSELNLSSLELGDSALYFCASSVVDTSPGNTIYFGEGSWLTVV.

This chain links TRBV30 with TRBJ2-1, with D hard to call. Per germline, CDR1 GTSNPN and CDR2 SVGIG (reference sequence). The CDR3 covers 14 residues. V was cut by 2 bases and J by 3 bases, with 11 bases left in between. DNA for the CDR3: TGTGCCTGGAGTAGTGAACGGCTCTACAATGAGCAGTTCTTC. The encoded protein is CAWSSERLYNEQFF.

This chain joins TRBV27 and TRBJ2-7, with 8 bases fitting TRBD1. J lost 5 bases, V lost 3 bases, and 15 bases had no gene match. The CDR3 sequence is 17 residues long. The germline gives CDR1 MNHEY, CDR2 SMNVEV (reference sequence). CDR3 protein: CASSFLIGGQGAHEQYF. In DNA, the CDR3 is TGTGCCAGCAGTTTTTTAATCGGTGGGCAGGGGGCCCACGAGCAGTACTTC.

The V gene is TRBV3-1 (or the pseudogene TRBV3-2), the J gene TRBJ2-3, with unresolved D. The CDR3 runs to 16 residues. V gave up 0 bases and J gave up 0 bases, with 10 bases separating them. CDR1 and CDR2 from the germline V gene are LGHDT and YNNKEL (reference sequence). The CDR3 region is CASSQDLGSSTDTQYF. For the CDR3, the DNA is TGTGCCAGCAGCCAAGATTTGGGCTCCAGCACAGATACGCAGTATTTT.

The rearrangement links TRBV5-1 to TRBJ2-3; tentative D call: TRBD1 (6 bases). Germline assignment: CDR1 SGHRS and CDR2 YFSETQ. Trimming pared 3 bases from V and 0 bases from J, leaving 8 bases between. This CDR3 has 14 residues. CDR3: CASSSTGSTDTQYF. CDR3 nucleotide sequence: TGCGCCAGCAGCTCTACAGGGAGCACAGATACGCAGTATTTT.

V gene TRBV3-1 (or the pseudogene TRBV3-2) combines with J gene TRBJ2-5; 10 bases agree with TRBD2. The ends lost 0 bases at V and 0 bases at J; junction bases unmatched: 4. The CDR3 covers 17 residues. CDR1 LGHDT and CDR2 YNNKEL come from the germline V gene (reference sequence). The CDR3 spells CASSQESSGGHQETQYF. CDR3 DNA sequence: TGTGCCAGCAGCCAAGAGTCTAGCGGGGGCCACCAAGAGACCCAGTACTTC.

This chain uses TRBV7-9 with TRBJ2-2; 11 bases map to TRBD2. V lost 4 bases to trimming and J lost 6 bases; unmatched junction nucleotides: 4. This CDR3 has 15 residues. Germline-derived CDR1 and CDR2 are SEHNR and FQNEAQ (reference sequence). The CDR3 loop is CASSSLAGVPGELFF. For the CDR3, the DNA is TGTGCCAGCAGCTCACTAGCGGGAGTCCCCGGGGAGCTGTTTTTT.

This chain connects TRBV7-2 to TRBJ1-2, with D unclear. Per the germline V gene, CDR1 is SGHTA and CDR2 is FQGNSA. Trimming removed 1 base at V and 0 bases at J, with 18 bases between. The CDR3 runs to 18 residues. The CDR3: CASSLGVKQLPSNYGYTF. CDR3 sequence (DNA): TGTGCCAGCAGCTTAGGGGTAAAGCAGCTCCCCTCTAACTATGGCTACACCTTC.

The gene calls are TRBV7-9 and TRBJ1-6, with 7 bases aligning to TRBD1. The ends lost 5 bases at V and 7 bases at J; junction bases unmatched: 8. Looked up from germline, CDR1 is SEHNR and CDR2 is FQNEAQ (reference sequence). This CDR3 contains 15 residues. CDR3 sequence: CASSNTGQENSPLHF. Written as DNA, the CDR3 is TGTGCCAGCAGCAACACTGGACAGGAGAATTCACCCCTCCACTTT.

CDR3 protein: CASSEGRGADTQYF. CDR3 coding DNA: TGTGCCAGCAGTGAGGGGAGGGGGGCAGATACGCAGTATTTT. This sequence joins TRBV25-1 and TRBJ2-3, with D tentatively TRBD2 (7 bases). From germline, CDR1 is MGHDK and CDR2 SYGVNS. Trimming took 3 bases from V and 4 from J, leaving 11 bases between them. The CDR3 has 14 amino acids.

The V gene is TRBV3-1 (or the pseudogene TRBV3-2), the J gene TRBJ2-2; D might be TRBD2 (5 bases). Germline V CDR1 and CDR2: LGHDT, YNNKEL (reference sequence). Between the trimmed V and J ends, which lost 2 bases and 4 bases, there was a span of 14 bases. This CDR3 has 16 residues. The CDR3 DNA follows: TGTGCCAGCAGCCAATGGGAGAGAGCACCCACCGGGGAGCTGTTTTTT. It codes for CASSQWERAPTGELFF.

Concerning this clone: The junction differs from germline at one of its ends, possibly a read error. V and J are TRBV5-8 and TRBJ1-4; no firm D call. Per the germline V gene, CDR1 is SGHTS and CDR2 is YDEGEE. There are 15 residues in the CDR3. CDR3 DNA sequence: TGTGCCAGCAGCTCAGAACCGGCCTTCAATGGAAAACTGTTTTTT. Its protein is CASSSEPAFNGKLFF.

The chain couples TRBV28 to TRBJ1-2, with unresolved D. V was trimmed by 6 bases and J by 5 bases, leaving 10 bases between them. The CDR3 is 12 amino acids. CDR1 is MDHEN, CDR2 SYDVKM, per germline. The CDR3 nucleotides read TGTGCCAGCAGACTCACCCCTTATGGCTACACCTTC. This translates into CASRLTPYGYTF.

This clone occurred once. The chain uses TRBV5-1 and TRBJ1-1, with D uncertain. The CDR3 consists of 15 residues. The V end was cut by 3 bases, the J end by 1 base, with 13 bases between. Per germline, CDR1 SGHRS and CDR2 YFSETQ. The CDR3 DNA is TGCGCCAGCAGCTCTCCTTCGACACGGAACACTGAAGCTTTCTTT. Its translation: CASSSPSTRNTEAFF.